These T cell receptor beta chains were read from a single sample in a study of CD8 T cells in ankylosing spondylitis. TCRdb ran MiXCR on the 5' RACE reads and lists one entry per CDR3 protein. The table lists 300,000 to 350,000 distinct CDR3 sequences, roughly 12% of them singletons. The specimen was blood, either unsorted or a sorted T cell fraction (not recorded which). All receptors come from a female donor with ankylosing spondylitis or in good health (not recorded which). Each CDR3 is given with its conserved first and last residue. D genes are given only for firm matches. Clone size is shown for a subset of rows, as once, few, many or a class of expanded clone.

clone size: many
J gene: TRBJ2-5
D gene: TRBD1
V gene: TRBV10-1
CDR3 length: 16
CDR3 DNA: TGCGCCAGCAGTGAACGGACAGGGATGACCCGAGAGACCCAGTACTTC
CDR3 protein: CASSERTGMTRETQYF

clone size: many
J gene: TRBJ2-4
D gene: NA
V gene: TRBV12-3/TRBV12-4
CDR3 length: 15
CDR3 DNA: TGTGCCAGCAGTCGTGGACGGATAGCCAAAAACATTCAGTACTTC
CDR3 protein: CASSRGRIAKNIQYF

clone size: many
J gene: TRBJ2-7
D gene: NA
V gene: TRBV18
CDR3 length: 16
CDR3 DNA: TGTGCCAGCTCACCAAGCAGTGGGGGGAGCTCCTACGAGCAGTACTTC
CDR3 protein: CASSPSSGGSSYEQYF

clone size: many
J gene: TRBJ1-1
D gene: NA
V gene: TRBV10-3
CDR3 length: 13
CDR3 DNA: TGTGCCATCAGCCCCCGGGCGAACACTGAAGCTTTCTTT
CDR3 protein: CAISPRANTEAFF

clone size: NA
J gene: TRBJ2-1
D gene: NA
V gene: TRBV15
CDR3 length: 15
CDR3 DNA: TGTGCCACCAGCAGAGATTTTGCAGGGGAGAATGAGCAGTTCTTC
CDR3 protein: CATSRDFAGENEQFF

clone size: many
J gene: TRBJ2-5
D gene: NA
V gene: TRBV5-1
CDR3 length: 16
CDR3 DNA: TGCGCCAGCAGCTTGGTTGGAGCCTCAGGCCAAGAGACCCAGTACTTC
CDR3 protein: CASSLVGASGQETQYF

clone size: many
J gene: TRBJ1-2
D gene: TRBD1
V gene: TRBV12-3/TRBV12-4
CDR3 length: 14
CDR3 DNA: TGTGCCAGCAGTTTTCGAGGGGGCGCCCACGGCTACACCTTC
CDR3 protein: CASSFRGGAHGYTF

clone size: many
J gene: TRBJ2-7
D gene: NA
V gene: TRBV6-1
CDR3 length: 14
CDR3 DNA: TGTGCCAGCAGCCTCAAGGAATCCTCCTACGAGCAGTACTTC
CDR3 protein: CASSLKESSYEQYF

clone size: NA
J gene: TRBJ1-1
D gene: NA
V gene: TRBV6-2/TRBV6-3
CDR3 length: 18
CDR3 DNA: TGTGCCAGCAGTTACTCCTATTCTAGGCGGATAATGAACACTGAAGCTTTCTTT
CDR3 protein: CASSYSYSRRIMNTEAFF

clone size: many
J gene: TRBJ1-1
D gene: NA
V gene: TRBV4-1
CDR3 length: 16
CDR3 DNA: TGCGCCAGCTCCGGAGTCGGGTTTTTGGTGGGGACTGAAGCTTTCTTT
CDR3 protein: CASSGVGFLVGTEAFF

clone size: many
J gene: TRBJ2-1
D gene: TRBD2
V gene: TRBV3-1
CDR3 length: 15
CDR3 DNA: TGTGCCAGCAGCCAAGACGCGGGAGTGGTGAATGAGCAGTTCTTC
CDR3 protein: CASSQDAGVVNEQFF

clone size: many
J gene: TRBJ2-5
D gene: TRBD2
V gene: TRBV6-2/TRBV6-3
CDR3 length: 15
CDR3 DNA: TGTGCCAGCAGTTACGCGGGAGTAGGCCAAGAGACCCAGTACTTC
CDR3 protein: CASSYAGVGQETQYF

clone size: NA
J gene: TRBJ2-1
D gene: NA
V gene: TRBV30
CDR3 length: 13
CDR3 DNA: TGTGCCTGGAATCTACCCGTTAGGAATGAGCAGTTCTTC
CDR3 protein: CAWNLPVRNEQFF

clone size: many
J gene: TRBJ2-2
D gene: NA
V gene: TRBV6-2/TRBV6-3
CDR3 length: 14
CDR3 DNA: TGTGCCAGCAGTGTTTCTAGCAGCGTCGGGGAGCTGTTTTTT
CDR3 protein: CASSVSSSVGELFF

clone size: many
J gene: TRBJ2-5
D gene: TRBD2
V gene: TRBV5-6
CDR3 length: 15
CDR3 DNA: TGTGCCAGCAGCTTCGTGACTAGCGGGGGGGAGACCCAGTACTTC
CDR3 protein: CASSFVTSGGETQYF

clone size: few
J gene: TRBJ2-5
D gene: TRBD1
V gene: TRBV20-1
CDR3 length: 16
CDR3 DNA: TGCAGTGCTTGGGGACAGGGACTCGGTTACCAAGAGACCCAGTACTTC
CDR3 protein: CSAWGQGLGYQETQYF

clone size: NA
J gene: TRBJ2-7
D gene: TRBD2
V gene: TRBV4-2
CDR3 length: 13
CDR3 DNA: TGTGCCAGGAGCCCGGGACTAGGCTGCGAGCAGTACTTC
CDR3 protein: CARSPGLGCEQYF

clone size: few
J gene: TRBJ2-7
D gene: NA
V gene: TRBV2
CDR3 length: 15
CDR3 DNA: TGTGCCAGCAGTGAGGCCACAGGGATTGGCTACGAGCAGTACTTC
CDR3 protein: CASSEATGIGYEQYF